The sample holds a few counts of the clone carrying this TCR beta chain. Each gene name is a mouse one. The CDR3 end lies 4 residues beyond the end of the read and is filled in from the germline J gene. Other DNA sequences in the sample encode the same CDR3. The data were taken from a study of CD8+ T cells in alopecia areata. Extracted from the samples, RNA was reverse transcribed into cDNA to serve as the sequencing template. Assay: immunoSEQ multiplex PCR; the TCRdb copy retains only in-frame clones and omits some. Altogether over 100,000 clones were found in the sample, and no singletons occur. With 1 base clipped from V and 0 bases from J, the junction kept 3 bases outside the gene matches. The CDR3 covers 15 residues. Germline values: CDR1 NNHDY, CDR2 SYVADS.

V usage is TRBV13-3 and J usage is TRBJ2-7; 8 bases agree with TRBD1. The receptor was derived from a C3H/HeJ mouse with alopecia areata. The strain is characterized by the MHC haplotype H2-k. The sample consisted of lesional skin. The sequenced CDR3 bases are TGTGCCAGCAGTGATCCCGGGACAGGCTCCTAT. Translated, it gives CASSDPGTGSY. In full, the CDR3 is CASSDPGTGSYEQYF.